This record covers a single T cell receptor (beta chain). Data came from immunoSEQ multiplex PCR; TCRdb stores just in-frame clones and leaves some out. The repertoire includes some 200,000 clones, under 90% of them detected once, and around 6.5% sits in the top ten. Germline trimming cut 0 bases from V and 5 bases from J; bases unmatched to any gene: 7. The CDR3 length is 16 residues. The germline gives CDR1 SGHRS, CDR2 YFSETQ. The sample comes from a study of blood T cell repertoires in COVID-19. Study-wide background: COVID-19 samples collected from the United States, Italy and Spain covered acute and convalescent phases. T cells, B-cell-depleted T cells, or PBMCs supplied cDNA or gDNA.

The TCR sequence derives from a man of 80 years or more with acute or convalescent COVID-19. The chain employs TRBV5-1 and TRBJ2-3; 9 positions agree with TRBD2. The sample consisted of peripheral blood. In DNA, the CDR3 is TGCGCCAGCAGCTTGGGGGGCCTAGCGGGAAGAGATACGCAGTATTTT. Translating gives CASSLGGLAGRDTQYF.